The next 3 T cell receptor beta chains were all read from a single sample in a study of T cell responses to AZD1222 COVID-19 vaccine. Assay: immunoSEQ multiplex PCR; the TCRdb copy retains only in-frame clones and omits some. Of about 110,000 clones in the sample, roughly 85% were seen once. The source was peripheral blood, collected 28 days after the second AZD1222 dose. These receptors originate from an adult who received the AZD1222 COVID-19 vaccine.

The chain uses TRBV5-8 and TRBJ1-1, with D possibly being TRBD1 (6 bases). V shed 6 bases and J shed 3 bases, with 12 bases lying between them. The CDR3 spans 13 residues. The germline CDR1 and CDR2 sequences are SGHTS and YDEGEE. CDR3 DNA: TGTGCCAGCACCAAATACAGGGACACTGAAGCTTTCTTT. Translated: CASTKYRDTEAFF.

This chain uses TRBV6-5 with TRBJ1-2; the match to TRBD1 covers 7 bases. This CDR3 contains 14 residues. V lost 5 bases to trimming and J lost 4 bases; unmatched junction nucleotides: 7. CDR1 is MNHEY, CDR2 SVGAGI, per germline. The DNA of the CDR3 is TGTGCCAGCAGTACCACAGGGGCTTCCTATGGCTACACCTTC. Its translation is CASSTTGASYGYTF.

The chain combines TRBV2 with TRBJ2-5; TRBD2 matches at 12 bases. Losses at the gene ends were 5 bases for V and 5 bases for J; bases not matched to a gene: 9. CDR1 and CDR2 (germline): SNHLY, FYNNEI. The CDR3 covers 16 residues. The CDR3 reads CASSWETSGSLETQYF. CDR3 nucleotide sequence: TGTGCCAGCAGTTGGGAGACTAGCGGGAGCCTGGAGACCCAGTACTTC.